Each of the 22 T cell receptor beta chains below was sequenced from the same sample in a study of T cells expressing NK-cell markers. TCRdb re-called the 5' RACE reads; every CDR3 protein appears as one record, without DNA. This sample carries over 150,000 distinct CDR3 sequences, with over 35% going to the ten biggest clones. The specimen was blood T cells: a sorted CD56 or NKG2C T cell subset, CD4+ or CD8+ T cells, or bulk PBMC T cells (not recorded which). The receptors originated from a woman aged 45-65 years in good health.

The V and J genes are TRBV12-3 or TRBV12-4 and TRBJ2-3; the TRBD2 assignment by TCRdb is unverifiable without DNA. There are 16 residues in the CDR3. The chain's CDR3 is CASRLGGKRERDTQYF.

CDR3 region: CASSGKTRRYNEQFF. The chain uses TRBV5-6 and TRBJ2-1; TCRdb's D call of TRBD2 is untestable without DNA. Germline CDR1 is SGHDT and CDR2 is YYEEEE. This CDR3 contains 15 residues. Full variable domain (rest looked up from reference TRBV5-6 and TRBJ2-1): DAGVTQSPTHLIKTRGQQVTLRCSPKSGHDTVSWYQQALGQGPQFIFQYYEEEERQRGNFPDRFSGHQFPNYSSELNVNALLLGDSALYLCASSGKTRRYNEQFFGPGTRLTVL.

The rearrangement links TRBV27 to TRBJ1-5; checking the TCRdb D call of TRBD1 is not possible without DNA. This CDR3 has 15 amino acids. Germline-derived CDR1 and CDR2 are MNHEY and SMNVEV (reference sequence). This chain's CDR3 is CASSLNRGGNQPQHF.

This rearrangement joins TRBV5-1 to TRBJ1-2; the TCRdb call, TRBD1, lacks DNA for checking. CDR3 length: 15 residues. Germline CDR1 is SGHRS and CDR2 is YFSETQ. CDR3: CASSLIQGSGYGYTF. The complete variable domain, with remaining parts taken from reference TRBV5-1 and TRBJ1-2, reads KAGVTQTPRYLIKTRGQQVTLSCSPISGHRSVSWYQQTPGQGLQFLFEYFSETQRNKGNFPGRFSGRQFSNSRSEMNVSTLELGDSALYLCASSLIQGSGYGYTFGSGTRLTVV.

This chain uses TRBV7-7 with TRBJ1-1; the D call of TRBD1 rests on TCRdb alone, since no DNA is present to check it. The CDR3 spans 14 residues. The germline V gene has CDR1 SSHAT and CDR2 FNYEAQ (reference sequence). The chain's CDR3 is CASSPIRDDPEAFF.

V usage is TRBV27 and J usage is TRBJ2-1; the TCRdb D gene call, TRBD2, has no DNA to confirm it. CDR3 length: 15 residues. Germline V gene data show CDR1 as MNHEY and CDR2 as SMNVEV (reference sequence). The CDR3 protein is CASSLGREGVNEQFF.

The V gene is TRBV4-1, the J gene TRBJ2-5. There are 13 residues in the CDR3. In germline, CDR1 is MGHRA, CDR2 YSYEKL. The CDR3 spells CASTPENQETQYF.

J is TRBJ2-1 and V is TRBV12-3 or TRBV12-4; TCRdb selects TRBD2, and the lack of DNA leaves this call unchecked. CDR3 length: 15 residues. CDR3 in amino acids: CARPLAHPRYNEQFF.

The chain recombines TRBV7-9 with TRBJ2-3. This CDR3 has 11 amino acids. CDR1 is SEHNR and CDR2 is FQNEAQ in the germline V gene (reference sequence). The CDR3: CASSFRNDQYF.

The CDR3 loop reads CATSRTTGEADTQYF. The rearrangement joins TRBV15 to TRBJ2-3; TCRdb names TRBD1, which stays unverified in the absence of DNA. The CDR3 length is 15 residues. Germline CDR1 LNHNV, CDR2 YYDKDF (reference sequence).

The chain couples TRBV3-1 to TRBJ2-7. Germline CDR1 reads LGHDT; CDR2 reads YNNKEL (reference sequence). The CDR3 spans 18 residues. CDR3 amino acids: CASSQEEGVPTPPYEQYF.

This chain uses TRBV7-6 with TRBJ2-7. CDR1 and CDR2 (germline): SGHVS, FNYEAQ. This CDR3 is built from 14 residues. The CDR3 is CASSLGGTTYEQYF.

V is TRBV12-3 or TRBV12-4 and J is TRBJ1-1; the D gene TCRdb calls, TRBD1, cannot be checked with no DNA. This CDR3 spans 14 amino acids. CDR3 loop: CASSHMTGTTEAFF.

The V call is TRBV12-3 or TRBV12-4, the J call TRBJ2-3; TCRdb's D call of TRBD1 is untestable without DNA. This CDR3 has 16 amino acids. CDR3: CASSPPTAVGADTQYF.

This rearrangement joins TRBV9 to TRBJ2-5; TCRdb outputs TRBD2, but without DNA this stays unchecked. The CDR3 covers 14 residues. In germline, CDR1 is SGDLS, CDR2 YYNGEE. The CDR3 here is CASSGLEVGETQYF.

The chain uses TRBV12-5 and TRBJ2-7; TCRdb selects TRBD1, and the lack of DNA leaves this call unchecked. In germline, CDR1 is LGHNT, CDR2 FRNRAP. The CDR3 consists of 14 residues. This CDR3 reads CASGPGQGDYEQYF.

This chain's CDR3 is CASGLSEFSYEQYF. The chain combines TRBV12-5 with TRBJ2-7. There are 14 residues in the CDR3. Germline V gene sequence: CDR1 LGHNT, CDR2 FRNRAP.

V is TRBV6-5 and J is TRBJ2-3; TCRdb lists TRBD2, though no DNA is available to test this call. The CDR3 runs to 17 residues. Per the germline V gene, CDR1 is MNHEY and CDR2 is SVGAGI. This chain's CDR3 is CASSSTSSHIGADTQYF.

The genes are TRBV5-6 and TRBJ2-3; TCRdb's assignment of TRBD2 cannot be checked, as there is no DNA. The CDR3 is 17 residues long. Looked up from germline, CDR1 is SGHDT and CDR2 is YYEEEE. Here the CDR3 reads CASSFFRGSLSTDTQYF.

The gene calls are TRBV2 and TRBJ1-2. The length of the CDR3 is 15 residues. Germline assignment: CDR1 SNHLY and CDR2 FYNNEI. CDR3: CASSDFGGAHYGYTF.

CDR3 sequence reads: CSVLDRVGGANVLTF. The rearrangement joins TRBV29-1 to TRBJ2-6; lacking DNA, the TRBD1 call made by TCRdb goes unchecked. Germline V gene lookup returns CDR1 SQVTM and CDR2 ANQGSEA. The CDR3 spans 15 residues. Filled out from reference TRBV29-1 and TRBJ2-6, the complete variable domain reads SAVISQKPSRDICQRGTSLTIQCQVDSQVTMMFWYRQQPGQSLTLIATANQGSEATYESGFVIDKFPISRPNLTFSTLTVSNMSPEDSSIYLCSVLDRVGGANVLTFGAGSRLTVL.

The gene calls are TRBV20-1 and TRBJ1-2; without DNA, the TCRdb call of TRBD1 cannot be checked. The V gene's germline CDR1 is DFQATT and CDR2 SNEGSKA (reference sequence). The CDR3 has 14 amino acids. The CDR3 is CSASPDRVSDGYTF.